This T cell receptor (beta chain) was retrieved from a study of blood T cell repertoires in COVID-19. Study-wide context: Researchers got acute and convalescent COVID-19 samples from the United States, Italy and Spain. In each case, the material was cDNA or gDNA derived from T cells, B-cell-depleted T cells, or PBMCs.

Assay: immunoSEQ multiplex PCR; the TCRdb copy retains only in-frame clones and omits some. This sample has about 380,000 clones; roughly 80% occur once, and the top ten carry 0.85% to 1.3%. Sequenced: peripheral blood. The clonotype was recovered from a human donor with acute or convalescent COVID-19. The donor label of this sample is uncertain.

CDR3 bases: TGTGCCAGCAGAGACAGGGTCTATGGCTACACCTTC. Its protein product is CASRDRVYGYTF. This rearrangement joins TRBV28 to TRBJ1-2; TRBD1 matches at 7 bases. CDR3 length: 12 amino acids. V was clipped by 6 bases and J by 4 bases; unmatched bases: 2. Per the germline V gene, CDR1 is MDHEN and CDR2 is SYDVKM.